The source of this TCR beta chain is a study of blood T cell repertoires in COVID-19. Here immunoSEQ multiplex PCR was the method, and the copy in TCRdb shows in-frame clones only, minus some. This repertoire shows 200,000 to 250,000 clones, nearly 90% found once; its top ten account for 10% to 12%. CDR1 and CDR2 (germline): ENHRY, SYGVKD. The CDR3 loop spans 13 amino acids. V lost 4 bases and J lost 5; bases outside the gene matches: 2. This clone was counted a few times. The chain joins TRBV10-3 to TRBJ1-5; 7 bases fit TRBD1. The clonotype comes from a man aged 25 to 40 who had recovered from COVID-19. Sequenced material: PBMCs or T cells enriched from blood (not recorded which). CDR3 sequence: CAISGQGDQPQHF. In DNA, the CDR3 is TGTGCCATCAGTGGACAGGGCGATCAGCCCCAGCATTTT.